Shown below are 5 T cell receptor beta chains from a single sample sequenced in a study of cytomegalovirus exposure and HLA in healthy donors. The PCR contained 60 Vbeta and 13 Jbeta primers. The data were produced by immunoSEQ multiplex PCR, yet TCRdb's version contains in-frame clones alone and is incomplete. The sample comprises 85,000 to 110,000 clones, around three quarters of which are singletons, and 10% rests with the top ten. Sequenced sample: PBMCs. These receptors were obtained from a woman younger than 35 in good health and CMV-seropositive.

This clone showed up just a few times. The chain recombines TRBV7-6 with TRBJ2-1; a weak D match, TRBD2 (6 bases). Germline V gives CDR1 SGHVS, CDR2 FNYEAQ. The CDR3 totals 13 residues. V was shortened by 1 base and J by 14 bases, with 15 bases between the two germline ends. The CDR3 is CASSLDAGRVEFF. CDR3 nucleotides: TGTGCCAGCAGCTTAGATGCGGGAAGGGTTGAGTTCTTC.

This chain uses TRBV27 with TRBJ1-1, with 8 bases that match TRBD1. J lost 4 bases, V lost 5 bases, and 9 bases had no gene match. CDR3 length equals 15 residues. Germline CDR1 and CDR2: MNHEY and SMNVEV (reference sequence). The CDR3 DNA is TGTGCCAGCAGTCCGACGGACAGGGCAGCCACTGAAGCTTTCTTT. Translating gives CASSPTDRAATEAFF.

The chain combines TRBV11-2 with TRBJ1-5; D remains ambiguous. V lost 2 bases, J lost 7 bases, and 15 bases lay in between. Germline CDR1 reads SGHAT; CDR2 reads FQNNGV. CDR3 size: 15 residues. The CDR3 bases are TGTGCCAGCAGCTTATCGGCGGCAATTCGGCAGCCCCAGCATTTT. It yields the protein CASSLSAAIRQPQHF. Supplemented by reference TRBV11-2 and TRBJ1-5, the full variable domain reads EAGVAQSPRYKIIEKRQSVAFWCNPISGHATLYWYQQILGQGPKLLIQFQNNGVVDDSQLPKDRFSAERLKGVDSTLKIQPAKLEDSAVYLCASSLSAAIRQPQHFGDGTRLSIL.

The V call is TRBV14, the J call TRBJ1-5; unclear D gene. This CDR3 contains 14 residues. Deletions cut 7 bases from V and 0 bases from J, with 10 bases between. Germline CDR1 SGHDN, CDR2 FVKESK. The DNA for the CDR3 is TGTGCCAGCAATCTAGATTATAGCAATCAGCCCCAGCATTTT. It yields the protein CASNLDYSNQPQHF. Combining the CDR3 with reference TRBV14 and TRBJ1-5 gives the whole variable domain EAGVTQFPSHSVIEKGQTVTLRCDPISGHDNLYWYRRVMGKEIKFLLHFVKESKQDESGMPNNRFLAERTGGTYSTLKVQPAELEDSGVYFCASNLDYSNQPQHFGDGTRLSIL.

The chain couples TRBV27 to TRBJ1-1, with 9 positions matching TRBD1. The V gene end was trimmed by 5 bases and the J gene end by 0 bases; junction bases not matched to a gene: 10. The CDR3 runs to 17 residues. Germline CDR1 MNHEY, CDR2 SMNVEV (reference sequence). The CDR3 DNA follows: TGTGCCAGCAGTCGAGTGCTGGGGACAGGGATGAACACTGAAGCTTTCTTT. Translation gives CASSRVLGTGMNTEAFF.